The 10 T cell receptor beta chains in this list originate from one sample, sequenced in a study of CD8+ T cells in alopecia areata. Following RNA extraction, reverse transcription yielded cDNA that acted as the sequencing template. Produced via immunoSEQ multiplex PCR; TCRdb's table is partial and in-frame only. The sample carries about 12,000 clones, approximately 65% recorded once. Sampling of alopecia areata patients yielded lesional scalp punch biopsies as well as peripheral blood. Sequenced sample: skin. The source is a human donor with alopecia areata.

This clone was seen more than once but under ten times. J is TRBJ2-2 and V is TRBV18; 13 bases agree with TRBD2. With 3 bases clipped from V and 7 bases from J, the junction kept 17 bases outside the gene matches. CDR3 length: 20 residues. The germline V gene encodes CDR1 KGHSH and CDR2 LQKENI. CDR3 protein: CASSPVPGLAGSTKIGELFF. In DNA form, the CDR3 reads TGTGCCAGCTCACCTGTTCCGGGACTAGCGGGATCCACGAAAATCGGGGAGCTGTTTTTT.

This clone was counted between two and nine times. The rearrangement uses TRBV4-2 and TRBJ2-2; D gene unclear. The CDR3 contains 15 residues. Germline V lookup: CDR1 LGHNA, CDR2 YNFKEQ. V lost 1 base and J lost 4, with 10 bases in between. In DNA, the CDR3 is TGTGCCAGCAGCCAAGGGTCACAGCTCACCGGGGAGCTGTTTTTT. Translation: CASSQGSQLTGELFF.

J is TRBJ1-1 and V is TRBV28; 7 nucleotides match TRBD1. This CDR3 is built from 14 residues. J was trimmed by 5 bases and V by 10 bases; bases with no gene match: 13. CDR1 MDHEN and CDR2 SYDVKM come from the germline V gene. In DNA form, the CDR3 reads TGTGCCAACGTCTCCACCGGGACAGCTACTGAAGCTTTCTTT. It codes for CANVSTGTATEAFF. The full variable domain, its missing parts supplied by reference TRBV28 and TRBJ1-1, is DVKVTQSSRYLVKRTGEKVFLECVQDMDHENMFWYRQDPGLGLRLIYFSYDVKMKEKGDIPEGYSVSREKKERFSLILESASTNQTSMYLCANVSTGTATEAFFGQGTRLTVV.

The table lists this clone with a few counts. The rearrangement uses TRBV7-2 and TRBJ2-3; 7 bases line up with TRBD1. The CDR3 runs to 16 residues. Trimming at V came to 2 bases and at J to 0 bases, leaving 5 bases not matched to a gene. Germline values: CDR1 SGHTA, CDR2 FQGNSA. This chain's CDR3 is CASSLPDRISTDTQYF. The DNA for the CDR3 is TGTGCCAGCAGCTTACCGGACAGGATTAGCACAGATACGCAGTATTTT.

The J gene is TRBJ1-3, the V gene TRBV5-6; perhaps TRBD1 as D (6 bases). The CDR3 runs 17 residues. Germline CDR1 is SGHDT and CDR2 is YYEEEE. Trimming cost V 4 bases and J 0 bases, with 17 bases left between them. The CDR3 reads CASSPPGHLNSGNTIYF. The CDR3 nucleotides are TGTGCCAGCAGCCCGCCGGGACACCTTAACTCTGGAAACACCATATATTTT. Looking up the rest from reference TRBV5-6 and TRBJ1-3 gives the full variable domain: DAGVTQSPTHLIKTRGQQVTLRCSPKSGHDTVSWYQQALGQGPQFIFQYYEEEERQRGNFPDRFSGHQFPNYSSELNVNALLLGDSALYLCASSPPGHLNSGNTIYFGEGSWLTVV.

The chain carries TRBV28 and TRBJ2-1; 8 bases are a match to TRBD1. Germline V lookup: CDR1 MDHEN, CDR2 SYDVKM. The CDR3 has 16 residues. The J segment lost 5 bases and the V segment lost 5 bases, leaving 11 bases of the junction unmatched. The CDR3 region is CASSPIGQGGDNEQFF. DNA of the CDR3: TGTGCCAGCAGTCCCATAGGACAGGGAGGAGACAATGAGCAGTTCTTC.

The V call is TRBV30, the J call TRBJ2-7; D is tentatively TRBD1 or TRBD2 (6 bases each). The germline V and J ends were trimmed by 2 bases and 0 bases, with 14 bases remaining between them. Germline assignment: CDR1 GTSNPN and CDR2 SVGIG (reference sequence). This CDR3 region has 15 residues. The CDR3 region has the DNA TGTGCCTGGAGTCTCTTCGGGGGCAGCTCCTACGAGCAGTACTTC. Its protein product is CAWSLFGGSSYEQYF.

This chain uses TRBV2 with TRBJ2-1, with 10 bases aligning to TRBD2. The CDR3 is 16 amino acids. Germline values: CDR1 SNHLY, CDR2 FYNNEI. J lost 9 bases, V lost 1 base, and 9 bases had no gene match. CDR3 in amino acids: CASSEVLLAGVIEQFF. DNA of the CDR3: TGTGCCAGCAGTGAAGTTCTCCTAGCGGGAGTAATTGAGCAGTTCTTC.

This clone was seen a handful of times. This chain links TRBV28 with TRBJ1-1, with 9 positions matching TRBD1. CDR1 is MDHEN, CDR2 SYDVKM, per germline. The CDR3 length is 13 residues. V lost 5 bases, J lost 7 bases, and 5 bases stayed unmatched. The DNA for the CDR3 is TGTGCCAGCAGTCGCAGGACAGGGGTTGAAGCTTTCTTT. It yields the protein CASSRRTGVEAFF.

The chain couples TRBV14 to TRBJ2-6; 7 bases are shared with TRBD1. CDR1 is SGHDN and CDR2 is FVKESK in the germline V gene. V trimming: 4 bases; J trimming: 2 bases; junction bases outside the gene matches: 8. The length of the CDR3 is 17 residues. As DNA, the CDR3 is TGTGCCAGCAGCCTCACTCGACAGGGCCCTGGGGCCAACGTCCTGACTTTC. Protein product: CASSLTRQGPGANVLTF. Filled out from reference TRBV14 and TRBJ2-6, the complete variable domain reads EAGVTQFPSHSVIEKGQTVTLRCDPISGHDNLYWYRRVMGKEIKFLLHFVKESKQDESGMPNNRFLAERTGGTYSTLKVQPAELEDSGVYFCASSLTRQGPGANVLTFGAGSRLTVL.